The 20 T cell receptor beta chains given below trace back to one sample, sequenced in a study of T-cell reconstitution after alpha-beta-depleted transplantation in children. For TCRbeta, the library was prepared with unique molecular identifiers. TCRdb reprocessed the PCR reads via MiXCR and lists one record per CDR3 protein. Of about 200,000 distinct CDR3 sequences listed, about 6% are singletons. This specimen was PBMCs, taken before TCRalphabeta/CD19-depleted stem cell transplant. The receptor source for this set is a girl under two years old with combined immunodeficiency, due to receive a stem cell transplant.

There are many counts of this clonotype. This chain links TRBV7-2 with TRBJ2-2, with D possibly being TRBD1 or TRBD2 (6 bases each). Trimming shortened V by 3 bases and J by 4 bases, and 15 bases separated the two germline ends. CDR3 length equals 16 residues. Germline V gene lookup returns CDR1 SGHTA and CDR2 FQGNSA. This CDR3 reads CASSFGASGATGELFF. Written as DNA, the CDR3 is TGTGCCAGCAGCTTCGGGGCTTCGGGGGCCACCGGGGAGCTGTTTTTT.

This clonotype was seen repeatedly, ten times or more. The chain is built from TRBV29-1 and TRBJ2-1; TRBD2 aligns across 15 bases. Looked up from germline, CDR1 is SQVTM and CDR2 is ANQGSEA. The CDR3 length is 13 residues. The trim removed 4 bases at V and 9 bases at J, leaving 1 base unmatched. CDR3 coding DNA: TGCAGCGTTGGGACTAGCGGGAGGGGTGAGCAGTTCTTC. It yields the protein CSVGTSGRGEQFF.

This clonotype has a count of ten or more. V usage is TRBV9 and J usage is TRBJ2-2, with TRBD1 identical over 8 bases. The ends lost 1 base at V and 4 bases at J; junction bases unmatched: 9. CDR1 SGDLS and CDR2 YYNGEE come from the germline V gene. The CDR3 is made up of 17 amino acids. The CDR3 nucleotides are TGTGCCAGCAGCGTACTTAGGACAGGGTCGGCCACCGGGGAGCTGTTTTTT. As protein: CASSVLRTGSATGELFF. Full variable domain (outside the CDR3, taken from reference TRBV9 and TRBJ2-2): DSGVTQTPKHLITATGQRVTLRCSPRSGDLSVYWYQQSLDQGLQFLIQYYNGEERAKGNILERFSAQQFPDLHSELNLSSLELGDSALYFCASSVLRTGSATGELFFGEGSRLTVL.

This clonotype has at least ten counts. This rearrangement joins TRBV29-1 to TRBJ2-3; D gene unclear. Germline CDR1 reads SQVTM; CDR2 reads ANQGSEA. The CDR3 spans 15 residues. V lost 5 bases and J lost 0, with 15 bases in between. CDR3 DNA sequence: TGCAGCGTTCAGTCCCCGGACCGGAGCACAGATACGCAGTATTTT. It specifies CSVQSPDRSTDTQYF.

This clonotype was detected ten times or more. This chain connects TRBV18 to TRBJ2-1, with no clear D. This CDR3 has 12 amino acids. CDR1 is KGHSH and CDR2 is LQKENI in the germline V gene. V lost 2 bases and J lost 5, with 4 bases in between. The CDR3 coding sequence is TGTGCCAGCTCACCATTGGACAATGAGCAGTTCTTC. The encoded protein is CASSPLDNEQFF.

The chain uses TRBV6-2 or TRBV6-3 and TRBJ2-1, with 10 bases identical to TRBD2. V lost 2 bases to trimming and J lost 12 bases; unmatched junction nucleotides: 16. There are 17 residues in the CDR3. Per the germline V gene, CDR1 is MNHEY and CDR2 is SVGEGT. CDR3 amino acids: CASSYADKRGGRLRQFF. The CDR3 bases are TGTGCCAGCAGTTACGCAGACAAGCGGGGGGGCCGATTAAGGCAGTTCTTC.

This clonotype was observed at least ten times. This chain connects TRBV28 to TRBJ2-3; 9 bases agree with TRBD1. This CDR3 has 17 residues. After removal of 2 bases from V and 4 bases from J, the junction contained 10 bases not matched to a gene. Looked up from germline, CDR1 is MDHEN and CDR2 is SYDVKM. The CDR3 reads CASSLSETGGLPDTQYF. DNA of the CDR3: TGTGCCAGCAGTTTAAGTGAAACAGGGGGCCTTCCAGATACGCAGTATTTT.

At least ten counts were recorded for this clonotype. The chain uses TRBV20-1 and TRBJ1-2; 9 bases align to TRBD1. The ends lost 3 bases at V and 4 bases at J; junction bases unmatched: 6. This CDR3 is built from 14 residues. CDR1 is DFQATT and CDR2 is SNEGSKA in the germline V gene (reference sequence). The CDR3 coding sequence is TGCAGTGCTAGCGTACAGGGGGCTGGCTATGGCTACACCTTC. Protein product: CSASVQGAGYGYTF.

Ten or more counts support this clonotype. The chain couples TRBV6-6 to TRBJ2-2; D gene ambiguous. The V end lost 6 bases, the J end lost 3 bases, and 2 bases lay between the germline ends. CDR1 and CDR2 from the germline V gene are MNHNY and SVGAGI (reference sequence). There are 11 residues in the CDR3. The CDR3 bases are TGTGCCAGCAGAGACACCGGGGAGCTGTTTTTT. Its protein is CASRDTGELFF.

This clonotype was counted only a few times. The genes are TRBV12-3 or TRBV12-4 and TRBJ2-1; unclear D gene. Trimming left V 3 bases short and J 0 bases short, with 15 bases between. This CDR3 is built from 17 residues. The CDR3 region is CASSLSATVSSYNEQFF. CDR3 in DNA: TGTGCCAGCAGTTTGTCGGCTACAGTTTCCTCCTACAATGAGCAGTTCTTC.

This clonotype was seen ten or more times. This chain connects TRBV12-3 or TRBV12-4 to TRBJ2-1; a weak D match, TRBD2 (5 bases). The V gene lost 6 bases and the J gene lost 3 bases, with 9 bases spanning the gap. There are 13 residues in the CDR3. CDR3 DNA: TGTGCCAGCAGGGATACTAGCTACAATGAGCAGTTCTTC. Translating it yields CASRDTSYNEQFF.

This clonotype was observed at least ten times. The chain recombines TRBV20-1 with TRBJ2-7; D ambiguous. V was trimmed by 3 bases and J by 2 bases, leaving 11 bases between them. This CDR3 contains 13 residues. The germline V gene has CDR1 DFQATT and CDR2 SNEGSKA (reference sequence). CDR3 loop: CSASMGNPYEQYF. DNA for the CDR3: TGCAGTGCTAGCATGGGGAACCCCTACGAGCAGTACTTC.

This clonotype was counted a few times. The chain couples TRBV4-3 to TRBJ2-1; D is unclear. V lost 1 base, J lost 10 bases, and 8 bases lay in between. This CDR3 region has 12 residues. The germline V gene has CDR1 LGHNA and CDR2 YSLEER. The CDR3 sequence is CASSQAPSEQFF. DNA of the CDR3: TGCGCCAGCAGCCAAGCCCCCTCGGAGCAGTTCTTC.

This clonotype came up many times. The CDR3 protein is CAISETGLPHSGEQFF. The CDR3 DNA reads TGTGCCATCAGTGAGACGGGACTTCCCCATAGTGGGGAGCAGTTCTTC. The chain carries TRBV10-3 and TRBJ2-1; D may be TRBD2 (6 bases). V lost 2 bases and J lost 10, with 21 bases in between. Germline V gene lookup returns CDR1 ENHRY and CDR2 SYGVKD. The CDR3 extends over 16 amino acids.

This clonotype was recorded many times. V gene TRBV9 combines with J gene TRBJ1-5; no reliable D call. CDR3 size: 14 residues. The V gene lost 3 bases and the J gene lost 0 bases, with 7 bases spanning the gap. Germline-derived CDR1 and CDR2 are SGDLS and YYNGEE. The CDR3 nucleotides read TGTGCCAGCAGCGCGTGGGGTAGCAATCAGCCCCAGCATTTT. It yields the protein CASSAWGSNQPQHF.

This clonotype was seen repeatedly, ten times or more. The chain is built from TRBV4-3 and TRBJ1-1; no clear D. This CDR3 spans 14 amino acids. Germline assignment: CDR1 LGHNA and CDR2 YSLEER. Trimming took off 0 bases at V and 5 bases at J, with 10 bases between the two ends. The CDR3 coding sequence is TGCGCCAGCAGCCAAGAAAGGGAGAGGACTGAAGCTTTCTTT. Translation gives CASSQERERTEAFF.

There are many counts of this clonotype. The chain couples TRBV9 to TRBJ2-1; TRBD1 matches 7 bases. CDR1 and CDR2 from the germline V gene are SGDLS and YYNGEE. V gave up 1 base and J gave up 7 bases; unmatched junction bases: 5. This CDR3 comprises 14 residues. The CDR3 nucleotides read TGTGCCAGCAGCGTAATAGGGGGCCTTAATGAGCAGTTCTTC. Amino acid sequence: CASSVIGGLNEQFF. Complete variable domain (other parts from reference TRBV9 and TRBJ2-1): DSGVTQTPKHLITATGQRVTLRCSPRSGDLSVYWYQQSLDQGLQFLIQYYNGEERAKGNILERFSAQQFPDLHSELNLSSLELGDSALYFCASSVIGGLNEQFFGPGTRLTVL.

This clonotype was seen repeatedly, ten times or more. This chain links TRBV20-1 with TRBJ2-3; D is unclear. The CDR3 runs 14 residues. Trimming left V 4 bases short and J 0 bases short, with 11 bases between. The germline V gene has CDR1 DFQATT and CDR2 SNEGSKA (reference sequence). DNA of the CDR3: TGCAGTGCTAATGACGTGGGGAGCACAGATACGCAGTATTTT. Translating it yields CSANDVGSTDTQYF.

This clonotype was detected once. The rearrangement links TRBV12-2 to TRBJ2-5; the table's D call of TRBD2 was not tested on the DNA. TRBV12-2 is a pseudogene segment. This CDR3 comprises 18 residues. The chain's CDR3 is CASRSQHQGLAAKETQYF. The CDR3 DNA follows: TGTGCAAGTCGCTCTCAACACCAGGGACTAGCGGCTAAAGAGACCCAGTACTTC.

This clonotype was seen repeatedly, ten times or more. The rearrangement uses TRBV5-1 and TRBJ2-7; possibly TRBD1 or TRBD2 for D (6 bases each). Germline V CDR1 and CDR2: SGHRS, YFSETQ. CDR3 size: 15 residues. V shed 0 bases and J shed 2 bases, with 12 bases lying between them. The CDR3 nucleotides read TGCGCCAGCAGCTTGGAGCAGGAGGGGGCCTACGAGCAGTACTTC. This codes for CASSLEQEGAYEQYF. The complete variable domain, with remaining parts taken from reference TRBV5-1 and TRBJ2-7, reads KAGVTQTPRYLIKTRGQQVTLSCSPISGHRSVSWYQQTPGQGLQFLFEYFSETQRNKGNFPGRFSGRQFSNSRSEMNVSTLELGDSALYLCASSLEQEGAYEQYFGPGTRLTVT.